The T cell receptor beta chain under discussion was sequenced for a study of blood T cells in healthy people across ages. The study's findings and limits: With age, beta diversity per million T cells declined roughly linearly, significantly by about 37. Naive T cell percentage strongly correlated with TCR beta diversity. Lack of knowledge of donor CMV status possibly confounded expanded clonotype changes.

As to this clonotype: Its antigen is not identified.

There are 13 residues in the CDR3. CDR1 is SGHVS, CDR2 FQNEAQ, per germline. The ends were cut back, 0 bases at V and 4 bases at J, with 3 bases in the middle. Drawn from each donor were around 9.1 milliliters of peripheral blood. Using a J-beta primer mix together with a sample-barcoded 5' primer, a second PCR was run for roughly 7 to 11 cycles. Using its own MiXCR run on the 5' RACE reads, TCRdb lists one record per CDR3 protein. The sample lists around 1,800,000 distinct CDR3 sequences; approximately 40% were seen once. The receptor was derived from a human donor in good health. The V call is TRBV7-8, the J call TRBJ1-4, with no clear D. The source material was blood. CDR3 loop: CASSLADNEKLFF. The CDR3 DNA reads TGTGCCAGCAGCTTAGCCGATAATGAAAAACTGTTTTTT.